This T cell receptor beta chain was found in a study of blood T cells in healthy people across ages. The table lists this clonotype with a few counts. Its target is not known. Study-wide results and caveats: Roughly linear age-related decline in beta diversity appeared, significant by age about 37. It was the long-lived donors that had more naive CD4+ cells and higher diversity than aged donors.

The V and J ends lost 6 bases and 3 bases, in that order; junction bases with no gene match: 5. CDR3 size: 14 residues. Through a sample-barcoded 5' primer and a J-beta primer mix, a second PCR was run for roughly 7 to 12 cycles. Sequencing of every sample gave 2.5 million or more CDR3-containing paired-end reads. One entry per CDR3 protein, called by TCRdb with MiXCR from the 5' RACE reads. The data show approximately 730,000 distinct CDR3 sequences, 43% seen once. The sequence was obtained from a woman aged 55 to 70 in good health. The sample taken for sequencing was blood. The rearrangement links TRBV12-3 or TRBV12-4 to TRBJ2-1; 7 bases line up with TRBD2. CDR3 loop: CASRGGTVYNEQFF. In nucleotides, the CDR3 is TGTGCCAGCAGGGGGGGGACCGTCTACAATGAGCAGTTCTTC.